What follows describes a single T cell receptor beta chain. Its antigen is not identified. This sample is drawn from a study of shared clonotypes between healthy human individuals. The CDR3 runs to 15 residues. CDR1 and CDR2 (germline): LNHDA, SQIVND (reference sequence). Trimming took 7 bases from V and 6 from J, leaving 18 bases between them. The data were produced by immunoSEQ multiplex PCR, yet TCRdb's version contains in-frame clones alone and is incomplete. In the table there are over a million clones, roughly 96% of which are singletons. Naive CD45RA+ and memory CD45RA-negative subsets were split from CD4+ cells. Findings and caveats of the study: Larger estimated richness was generally recorded for naive subsets relative to memory subsets.

The sequenced sample consisted of naive CD4+ T cells sorted from blood. Subset in this sample: CD45RA+ positively selected. The chain has TRBV19 and TRBJ2-2; D not resolved. The TCR was taken from a man younger than 45 in good health. In nucleotides, the CDR3 is TGTGCCAGTAAGATGGACCCCCGATTAGCCGGGGAGCTGTTTTTT. Translation gives CASKMDPRLAGELFF.